This TCR beta chain was observed in a study of blood T cell repertoires in COVID-19. Study in general: Researchers got acute and convalescent COVID-19 samples from the United States, Italy and Spain. In each case, the material was cDNA or gDNA derived from T cells, B-cell-depleted T cells, or PBMCs.

Seattle patients were enrolled during active infection and followed longitudinally. The CDR3 runs 14 residues. The V end was cut by 0 bases, the J end by 6 bases, with 11 bases between. In germline, CDR1 is SGHVS, CDR2 FNYEAQ. Original data processing: Estimated nucleated cell counts came from reference gene primer amplification. Assay: immunoSEQ multiplex PCR; the TCRdb copy retains only in-frame clones and omits some. V and J calls and clone size are copied from that table; D and trimming were computed from the DNA. Here the sample spans 200,000 to 250,000 clones, around 81% being singletons. This sequence was found in a woman over 75 with COVID-19, enrolled during active disease. Sequencing was done on a sample of peripheral blood. V usage is TRBV7-6 and J usage is TRBJ1-2; D ambiguous. CDR3 region: CASSLALAGDGYTF. The CDR3 bases are TGTGCCAGCAGCTTAGCCCTTGCGGGTGATGGCTACACCTTC.